These T cell receptor beta chains were read from a single sample in a study of blood T cell repertoires in COVID-19. Some clones are missing from TCRdb's copy, which holds only in-frame ones; the method was immunoSEQ multiplex PCR. The data contain some 270,000 clones, 85% to 90% of them singletons. Sequences were obtained from PBMCs or T cells enriched from blood (not recorded which). The receptor set was obtained from a woman aged 25 to 39 with acute COVID-19. Both conserved end residues are part of each CDR3. D genes are given only for firm matches. Expanded clones get a size class; other rows say once, few or many, or leave the size out.

size,V,J,D,CDR3,DNA
NA,TRBV11-2,TRBJ2-1,TRBD1,CASSLTGGGYNEQFF,TGTGCCAGCAGCTTGACAGGGGGCGGGTACAATGAGCAGTTCTTC
NA,TRBV5-1,TRBJ2-2,NA,CASSSEGTPTGELFF,TGCGCCAGCAGCTCGGAGGGGACTCCTACCGGGGAGCTGTTTTTT
once,TRBV19,TRBJ2-3,NA,CASSEGFGGSTDTQYF,TGTGCCAGTAGTGAGGGGTTCGGAGGGAGCACAGATACGCAGTATTTT
NA,TRBV9,TRBJ2-7,TRBD2,CASSVGGGTYEQYF,TGTGCCAGCAGCGTAGGGGGGGGAACCTACGAGCAGTACTTC
NA,TRBV3-1/TRBV3-2,TRBJ1-4,NA,CASSQQGSNEKLFF,TGTGCCAGCAGCCAACAGGGTAGTAATGAAAAACTGTTTTTT
once,TRBV6-4,TRBJ1-3,TRBD1,CASSEDRGPGNTIYF,TGTGCCAGCAGTGAAGACAGGGGTCCTGGAAACACCATATATTTT
once,TRBV27,TRBJ2-3,TRBD2,CASTTRLAGVYTDTQYF,TGTGCCAGCACCACCCGACTAGCGGGAGTGTACACAGATACGCAGTATTTT
NA,TRBV28,TRBJ2-3,TRBD2,CASSPIASGSTDTQYF,TGTGCCAGCAGTCCCATCGCTAGCGGTAGCACAGATACGCAGTATTTT
NA,TRBV19,TRBJ2-1,TRBD2,CASSITSGTYNEQFF,TGTGCCAGTAGTATTACTAGCGGGACCTACAATGAGCAGTTCTTC
NA,TRBV7-9,TRBJ2-1,TRBD2,CASNLAGGTDEQFF,TGTGCCAGCAACTTAGCGGGAGGGACGGATGAGCAGTTCTTC
NA,TRBV5-4,TRBJ2-7,NA,CASSPSSVSYEQYF,TGTGCCAGCAGCCCCTCTAGCGTCTCCTACGAGCAGTACTTC
NA,TRBV19,TRBJ2-6,NA,CASASGGNVGGANVLTF,TGTGCCAGTGCATCAGGCGGGAATGTCGGCGGGGCCAACGTCCTGACTTTC
NA,TRBV29-1,TRBJ2-3,TRBD2,CSARDVGLANTDTQYF,TGCAGCGCCAGAGACGTGGGACTAGCGAACACAGATACGCAGTATTTT
NA,TRBV19,TRBJ2-3,TRBD2,CASSISSGRTSTDTQYF,TGTGCCAGTAGTATTTCTAGCGGGAGGACTAGCACAGATACGCAGTATTTT
once,TRBV12-5,TRBJ2-1,NA,CASASDRSRGNEQFF,TGTGCTAGTGCTTCCGACAGGAGCAGGGGCAATGAGCAGTTCTTC
NA,TRBV7-9,TRBJ1-3,TRBD1,CASSPWAGQKAGNTIYF,TGTGCCAGCAGCCCCTGGGCGGGACAGAAAGCTGGAAACACCATATATTTT
NA,TRBV28,TRBJ1-2,NA,CASIRGDGYTF,TGTGCCAGCATTAGGGGCGATGGCTACACCTTC
NA,TRBV19,TRBJ2-1,NA,CASSTRADRDNEQFF,TGTGCCAGTAGCACACGAGCGGATCGGGACAATGAGCAGTTCTTC
few,TRBV6-6,TRBJ1-5,TRBD1,CASTQGTGVFQPQHF,TGTGCCAGCACCCAGGGGACAGGGGTATTTCAGCCCCAGCATTTT
NA,TRBV28,TRBJ2-7,TRBD1,CASTQNPGQGSYEQYF,TGTGCCAGCACTCAAAATCCGGGACAGGGCTCCTACGAGCAGTACTTC
NA,TRBV5-4,TRBJ2-1,NA,CASSYTYSGEQFF,TGTGCCAGCAGCTATACGTACAGTGGGGAGCAGTTCTTC
NA,TRBV12-3/TRBV12-4,TRBJ1-6,NA,CASSLQNSPLHF,TGTGCCAGCAGTTTACAGAATTCACCCCTCCACTTT
once,TRBV7-3,TRBJ2-3,NA,CASSFTADTQYF,TGTGCCAGCAGCTTTACTGCAGATACGCAGTATTTT
NA,TRBV28,TRBJ2-1,TRBD1,CASSHTGDAGNEQFF,TGTGCCAGCAGCCACACAGGGGACGCGGGCAATGAGCAGTTCTTC
NA,TRBV5-1,TRBJ2-6,TRBD1,CASSGTGGPSGANVLTF,TGCGCCAGCAGCGGGACAGGGGGACCCTCTGGGGCCAACGTCCTGACTTTC
few,TRBV2,TRBJ1-6,NA,CASKRDFNSPLHF,TGTGCCAGCAAACGGGACTTTAATTCACCCCTCCACTTT
few,TRBV4-1,TRBJ2-7,TRBD2,CASSQVTSGSLYEQYF,TGCGCCAGCAGCCAAGTGACTAGCGGGAGTCTATACGAGCAGTACTTC
NA,TRBV7-3,TRBJ2-1,TRBD2,CASSQWGSGKSYNEQFF,TGTGCCAGCAGTCAATGGGGGAGCGGGAAGTCCTACAATGAGCAGTTCTTC